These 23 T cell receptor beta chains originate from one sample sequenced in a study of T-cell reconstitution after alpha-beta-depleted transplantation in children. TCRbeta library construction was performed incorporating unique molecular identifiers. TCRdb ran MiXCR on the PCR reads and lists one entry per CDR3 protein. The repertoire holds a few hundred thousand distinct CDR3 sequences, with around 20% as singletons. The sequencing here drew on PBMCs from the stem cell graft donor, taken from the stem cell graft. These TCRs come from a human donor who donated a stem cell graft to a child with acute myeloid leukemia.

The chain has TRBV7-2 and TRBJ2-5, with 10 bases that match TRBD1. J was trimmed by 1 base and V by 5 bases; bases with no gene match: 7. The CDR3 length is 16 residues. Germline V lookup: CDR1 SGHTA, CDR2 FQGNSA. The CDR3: CASSIPTGGLQETQYF. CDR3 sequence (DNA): TGTGCCAGCAGCATCCCGACAGGGGGCCTCCAAGAGACCCAGTACTTC.

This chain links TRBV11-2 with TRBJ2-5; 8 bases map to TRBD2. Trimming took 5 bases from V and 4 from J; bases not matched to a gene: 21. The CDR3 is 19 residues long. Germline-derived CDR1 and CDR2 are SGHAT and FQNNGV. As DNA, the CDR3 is TGTGCCAGCAGCCCAATGGGTAATGGCTTGAGCGGGAGAGGAGAGACCCAGTACTTC. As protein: CASSPMGNGLSGRGETQYF.

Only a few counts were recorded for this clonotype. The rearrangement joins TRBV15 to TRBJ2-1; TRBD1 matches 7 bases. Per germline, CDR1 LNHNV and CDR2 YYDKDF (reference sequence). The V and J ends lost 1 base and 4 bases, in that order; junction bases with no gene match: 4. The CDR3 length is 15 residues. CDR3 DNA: TGTGCCACCAGCAGAGCGGGACAGTTATACAATGAGCAGTTCTTC. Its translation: CATSRAGQLYNEQFF.

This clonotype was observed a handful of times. CDR3 region: CAISGTGTEAFF. The DNA of the CDR3 is TGCGCCATCTCCGGGACAGGCACTGAAGCTTTCTTT. The chain joins TRBV10-2 to TRBJ1-1; TRBD1 aligns across 8 bases. CDR1 and CDR2 (germline): WSHSY, SAAADI. V lost 10 bases to trimming and J lost 4 bases; unmatched junction nucleotides: 5. CDR3 length: 12 residues.

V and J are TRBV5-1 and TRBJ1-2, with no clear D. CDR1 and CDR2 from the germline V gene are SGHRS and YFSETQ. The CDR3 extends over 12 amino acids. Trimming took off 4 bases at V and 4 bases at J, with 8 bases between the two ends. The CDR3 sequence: CASSEEAYGYTF. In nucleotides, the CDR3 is TGCGCCAGCAGCGAGGAGGCCTATGGCTACACCTTC.

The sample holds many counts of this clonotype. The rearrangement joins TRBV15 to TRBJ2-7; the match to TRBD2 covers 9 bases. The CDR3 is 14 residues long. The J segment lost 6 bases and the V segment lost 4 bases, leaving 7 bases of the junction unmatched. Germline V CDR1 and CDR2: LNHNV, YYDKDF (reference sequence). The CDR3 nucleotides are TGTGCCACCAGCACATTTAGCGGGAGTGGCGAGCAGTACTTC. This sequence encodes CATSTFSGSGEQYF. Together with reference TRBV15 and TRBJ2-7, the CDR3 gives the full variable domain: DAMVIQNPRYQVTQFGKPVTLSCSQTLNHNVMYWYQQKSSQAPKLLFHYYDKDFNNEADTPDNFQSRRPNTSFCFLDIRSPGLGDTAMYLCATSTFSGSGEQYFGPGTRLTVT.

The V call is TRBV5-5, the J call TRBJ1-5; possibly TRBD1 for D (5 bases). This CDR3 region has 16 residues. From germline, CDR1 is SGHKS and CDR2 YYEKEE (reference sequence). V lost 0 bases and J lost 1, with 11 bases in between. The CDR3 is CASSLATDLSNQPQHF. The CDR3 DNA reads TGTGCCAGCAGCTTGGCGACAGATTTAAGCAATCAGCCCCAGCATTTT. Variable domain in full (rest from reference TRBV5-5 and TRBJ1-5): DAGVTQSPTHLIKTRGQQVTLRCSPISGHKSVSWYQQVLGQGPQFIFQYYEKEERGRGNFPDRFSARQFPNYSSELNVNALLLGDSALYLCASSLATDLSNQPQHFGDGTRLSIL.

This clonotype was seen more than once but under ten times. The CDR3 here is CASSLEVLAGPDTQYF. As DNA, the CDR3 is TGTGCCAGCAGCTTAGAAGTCCTAGCGGGACCAGATACGCAGTATTTT. The chain employs TRBV7-8 and TRBJ2-3; 9 bases are a match to TRBD2. CDR3 length: 16 residues. Trimming at V came to 1 base and at J to 4 bases, leaving 6 bases not matched to a gene. The germline V gene encodes CDR1 SGHVS and CDR2 FQNEAQ.

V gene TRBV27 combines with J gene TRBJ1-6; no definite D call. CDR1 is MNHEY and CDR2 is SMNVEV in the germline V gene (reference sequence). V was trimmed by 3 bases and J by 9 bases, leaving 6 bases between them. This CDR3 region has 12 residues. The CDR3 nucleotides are TGTGCCAGCAGTTTTAAGGGTTCACCCCTCCACTTT. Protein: CASSFKGSPLHF.

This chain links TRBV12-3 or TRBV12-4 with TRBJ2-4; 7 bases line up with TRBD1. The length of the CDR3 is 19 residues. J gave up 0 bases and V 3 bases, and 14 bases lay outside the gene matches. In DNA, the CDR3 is TGTGCCAGCAGTTTTATCTCAGGGGGTGGGGTAGGAGCCAAAAACATTCAGTACTTC. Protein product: CASSFISGGGVGAKNIQYF.

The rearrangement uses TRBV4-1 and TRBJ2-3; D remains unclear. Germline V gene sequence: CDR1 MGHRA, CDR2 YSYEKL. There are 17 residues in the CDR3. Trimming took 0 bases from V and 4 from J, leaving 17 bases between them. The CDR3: CASSQENPTSFADTQYF. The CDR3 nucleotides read TGCGCCAGCAGCCAAGAGAATCCCACCTCTTTCGCAGATACGCAGTATTTT.

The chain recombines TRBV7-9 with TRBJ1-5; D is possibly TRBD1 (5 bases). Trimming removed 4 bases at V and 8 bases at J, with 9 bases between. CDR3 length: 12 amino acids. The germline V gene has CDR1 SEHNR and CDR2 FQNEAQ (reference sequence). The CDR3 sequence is CASSSQGKPQHF. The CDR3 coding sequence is TGTGCCAGCAGCTCCCAGGGAAAGCCCCAGCATTTT.

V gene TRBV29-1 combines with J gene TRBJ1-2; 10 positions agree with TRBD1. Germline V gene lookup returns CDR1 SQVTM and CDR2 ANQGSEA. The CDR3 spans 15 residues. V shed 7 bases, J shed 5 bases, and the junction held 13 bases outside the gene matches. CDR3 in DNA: TGCAGCGCAGCCCTCGGGACAGGGGATAAGTATGGCTACACCTTC. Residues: CSAALGTGDKYGYTF.

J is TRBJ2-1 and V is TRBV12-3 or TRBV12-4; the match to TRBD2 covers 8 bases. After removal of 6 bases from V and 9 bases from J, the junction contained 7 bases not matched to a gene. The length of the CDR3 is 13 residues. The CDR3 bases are TGTGCCAGCAGGACTAGCGCGACCACTGAGCAGTTCTTC. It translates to CASRTSATTEQFF.

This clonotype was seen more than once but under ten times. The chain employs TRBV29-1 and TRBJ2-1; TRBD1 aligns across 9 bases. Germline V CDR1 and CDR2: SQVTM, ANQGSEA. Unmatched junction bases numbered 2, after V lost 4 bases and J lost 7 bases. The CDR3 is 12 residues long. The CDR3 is CSVGDRANEQFF. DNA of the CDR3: TGCAGCGTTGGGGACAGGGCGAATGAGCAGTTCTTC.

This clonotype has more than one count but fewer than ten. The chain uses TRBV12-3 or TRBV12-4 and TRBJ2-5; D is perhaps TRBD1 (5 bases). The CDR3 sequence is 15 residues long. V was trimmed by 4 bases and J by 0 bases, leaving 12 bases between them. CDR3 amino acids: CASSWGDSNQETQYF. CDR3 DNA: TGTGCCAGCAGTTGGGGCGACAGTAACCAAGAGACCCAGTACTTC.

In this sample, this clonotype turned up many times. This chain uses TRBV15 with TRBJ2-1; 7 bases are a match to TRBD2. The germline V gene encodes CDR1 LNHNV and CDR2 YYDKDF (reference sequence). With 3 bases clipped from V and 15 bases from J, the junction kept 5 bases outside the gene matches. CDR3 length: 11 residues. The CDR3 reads CATSRASGLFF. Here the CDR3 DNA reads TGTGCCACCAGCAGGGCTAGCGGTTTGTTCTTC.

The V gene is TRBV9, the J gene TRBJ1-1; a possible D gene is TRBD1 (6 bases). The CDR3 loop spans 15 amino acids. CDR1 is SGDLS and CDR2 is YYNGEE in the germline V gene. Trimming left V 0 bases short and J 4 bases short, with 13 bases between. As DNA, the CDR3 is TGTGCCAGCAGCGTAGCGCGGGGGGGCTTCACTGAAGCTTTCTTT. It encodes CASSVARGGFTEAFF.

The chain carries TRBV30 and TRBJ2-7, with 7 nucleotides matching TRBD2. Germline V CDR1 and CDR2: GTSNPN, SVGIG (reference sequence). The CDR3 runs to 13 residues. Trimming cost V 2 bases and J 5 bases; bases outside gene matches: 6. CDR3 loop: CAWSLGGSDEQYF. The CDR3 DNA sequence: TGTGCCTGGAGTCTGGGCGGGAGTGACGAGCAGTACTTC.

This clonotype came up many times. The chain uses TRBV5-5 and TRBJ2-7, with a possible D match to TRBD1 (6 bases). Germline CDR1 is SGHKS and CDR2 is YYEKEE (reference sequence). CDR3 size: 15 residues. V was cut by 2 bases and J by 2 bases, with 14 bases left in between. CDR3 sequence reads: CASSFTGRSTYEQYF. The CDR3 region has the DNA TGTGCCAGCAGCTTCACAGGGCGCTCTACCTACGAGCAGTACTTC.

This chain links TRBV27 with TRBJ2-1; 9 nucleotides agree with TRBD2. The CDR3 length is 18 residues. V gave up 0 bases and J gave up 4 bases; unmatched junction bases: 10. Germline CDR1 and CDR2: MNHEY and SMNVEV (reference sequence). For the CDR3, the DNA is TGTGCCAGCAGTTTATCTAGACTAGCGGACCAAAGGTACAATGAGCAGTTCTTC. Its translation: CASSLSRLADQRYNEQFF.

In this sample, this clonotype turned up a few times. The CDR3 region is CSARDRLAGDIQYF. DNA for the CDR3: TGCAGTGCTAGAGATAGACTAGCAGGCGACATTCAGTACTTC. This rearrangement joins TRBV20-1 to TRBJ2-4, with 7 bases lining up with TRBD2. The CDR3 totals 14 residues. V lost 0 bases to trimming and J lost 8 bases; unmatched junction nucleotides: 7. Germline-derived CDR1 and CDR2 are DFQATT and SNEGSKA (reference sequence).

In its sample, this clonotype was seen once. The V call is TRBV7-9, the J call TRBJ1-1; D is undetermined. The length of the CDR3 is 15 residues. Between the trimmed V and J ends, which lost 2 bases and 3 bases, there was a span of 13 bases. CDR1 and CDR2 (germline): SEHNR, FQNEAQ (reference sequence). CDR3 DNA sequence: TGTGCCAGCAGCTTACTGGCAGTGGGTGACACTGAAGCTTTCTTT. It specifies CASSLLAVGDTEAFF.